One sample yielded the 26 T cell receptor beta chains listed below, sequenced in a study of T cells in Graves' hyperthyroidism and ophthalmopathy (dated by TCRdb to about 2019). The library was built by means of multiplex PCR. Reads for this sample came from an Illumina HiSeq 2000. The TCR beta CDR3 regions were amplified from RNA transcripts. For the first round of RT-PCR on the TCR CDR3, the HTBI primer set was used together with the Qiagen OneStep RT-PCR kit. The public reads were run again by TCRdb, first through fastp at Q25 and then through MiXCR, and only productive beta chains were kept. Entries that share a CDR3 protein sequence are merged under the most common genes and DNA. This sample is represented by 350,000 or so distinct CDR3 sequences; 15% to 20% of them were singletons. The ten largest clones take up 45% to 55% of the sample. The sequenced material came from blood. The receptor set was obtained from a woman aged 45-59 years with Graves' hyperthyroidism.

This clonotype was counted many times. The rearrangement joins TRBV20-1 to TRBJ2-1, with TRBD1 matching 8 bases. The CDR3 has 12 amino acids. The ends lost 6 bases at V and 6 bases at J; junction bases unmatched: 4. The germline CDR1 and CDR2 sequences are DFQATT and SNEGSKA (reference sequence). The chain's CDR3 is CSANTGGNEQFF. The CDR3 region has the DNA TGCAGTGCCAATACAGGGGGCAATGAGCAGTTCTTC.

This clonotype showed up just a few times. The chain employs TRBV29-1 and TRBJ2-5, with unresolved D. Germline lookup yields CDR1 SQVTM and CDR2 ANQGSEA. This CDR3 is 13 amino acids long. V lost 6 bases to trimming and J lost 4 bases, with 15 bases between them. The CDR3 DNA is TGCAGCGTCGTGGCCGGGTTAGGAGAGACCCAGTACTTC. Residues: CSVVAGLGETQYF.

The rearrangement links TRBV5-4 to TRBJ1-2, with D uncertain. Germline lookup yields CDR1 SGHNT and CDR2 YYREEE (reference sequence). Trimming took 2 bases from V and 2 from J, leaving 10 bases between them. This CDR3 contains 14 residues. Here the CDR3 DNA reads TGTGCCAGCAGCTTATCCGGGAGCAACTATGGCTACACCTTC. Protein sequence: CASSLSGSNYGYTF.

This clonotype turned up a few times. V and J are TRBV25-1 and TRBJ1-2; D call uncertain. V was pared by 1 base and J by 5 bases, with 5 bases between. CDR1 is MGHDK and CDR2 is SYGVNS in the germline V gene. The CDR3 spans 12 residues. The DNA for the CDR3 is TGTGCCAGCAGTGAATCCCCTTATGGCTACACCTTC. Residues: CASSESPYGYTF.

This clonotype was recorded at least ten times. The rearrangement joins TRBV3-1 to TRBJ2-5, with D unclear. The CDR3 consists of 13 residues. From germline, CDR1 is LGHDT and CDR2 YNNKEL (reference sequence). With 3 bases removed from V and 2 bases from J, the gap between germline ends came to 7 bases. DNA of the CDR3: TGTGCCAGCAGCCAGGGCAGACAAGAGACCCAGTACTTC. This sequence encodes CASSQGRQETQYF.

The chain uses TRBV19 and TRBJ2-2; D remains unclear. The CDR3 sequence is 17 residues long. Germline CDR1 LNHDA, CDR2 SQIVND (reference sequence). Trimming took off 7 bases at V and 3 bases at J, with 21 bases between the two ends. The CDR3 protein is CASKDDGYWLDTGELFF. CDR3 bases: TGTGCCAGTAAGGACGACGGATATTGGTTGGACACCGGGGAGCTGTTTTTT.

The chain links TRBV3-1 to TRBJ2-7; D gene ambiguous. The CDR3 loop spans 16 amino acids. The V and J ends lost 0 bases and 2 bases respectively, with 14 bases between them. CDR1 is LGHDT and CDR2 is YNNKEL in the germline V gene (reference sequence). As DNA, the CDR3 is TGTGCCAGCAGCCAAGATCGGGCCCCCGGGCCCTACGAGCAGTACTTC. Its protein product is CASSQDRAPGPYEQYF.

This clonotype was seen many times. V is TRBV10-3 and J is TRBJ2-1; 9 nucleotides line up with TRBD1. The CDR3 has 15 residues. Losses at the gene ends were 6 bases for V and 6 bases for J; bases not matched to a gene: 9. Germline V gives CDR1 ENHRY, CDR2 SYGVKD. DNA of the CDR3: TGTGCCATCAGCGGAACAGGGGGCGATCCCAATGAGCAGTTCTTC. Translated, it gives CAISGTGGDPNEQFF.

The rearrangement uses TRBV2 and TRBJ2-3; TRBD2 agrees at 12 bases. The CDR3 is 16 residues long. Germline V CDR1 and CDR2: SNHLY, FYNNEI. Germline trimming cut 6 bases from V and 4 bases from J; bases unmatched to any gene: 8. In nucleotides, the CDR3 is TGTGCCAGCAGCGGAAGACTAGCGGGAGTCCCAGATACGCAGTATTTT. Its protein product is CASSGRLAGVPDTQYF.

This clonotype was counted at least ten times. The chain is built from TRBV20-1 and TRBJ2-7, with D perhaps TRBD2 (5 bases). This CDR3 region has 16 residues. Germline assignment: CDR1 DFQATT and CDR2 SNEGSKA (reference sequence). V lost 3 bases, J lost 0 bases, and 18 bases lay in between. CDR3 region: CSASPFRGSSSYEQYF. The CDR3, as DNA: TGCAGTGCTAGCCCCTTTCGCGGGTCATCCTCCTACGAGCAGTACTTC.

This clonotype appeared many times. The genes are TRBV18 and TRBJ1-1; perhaps TRBD1 as D (5 bases). Trimming pared 3 bases from V and 3 bases from J, leaving 11 bases between. From germline, CDR1 is KGHSH and CDR2 LQKENI. The CDR3 extends over 14 amino acids. CDR3 amino acids: CASSPSVQDTEAFF. The CDR3 DNA reads as TGTGCCAGCTCACCCTCCGTACAGGACACTGAAGCTTTCTTT. The entire variable domain, with the rest obtained from reference TRBV18 and TRBJ1-1, is as follows: NAGVMQNPRHLVRRRGQEARLRCSPMKGHSHVYWYRQLPEEGLKFMVYLQKENIIDESGMPKERFSAEFPKEGPSILRIQQVVRGDSAAYFCASSPSVQDTEAFFGQGTRLTVV.

This clonotype was counted between two and nine times. The chain joins TRBV6-6 to TRBJ1-3; 7 bases are shared with TRBD1. In germline, CDR1 is MNHNY, CDR2 SVGAGI (reference sequence). Trimming took 2 bases from V and 4 from J; bases not matched to a gene: 8. There are 16 residues in the CDR3. This CDR3 reads CASSYHGQVAGNTIYF. The CDR3 DNA reads TGTGCCAGCAGTTACCATGGACAGGTAGCGGGAAACACCATATATTTT.

This clonotype was observed many times. J is TRBJ1-5 and V is TRBV12-3 or TRBV12-4; tentatively, D is TRBD1 (5 bases). Trimming stripped 7 bases from V and 2 bases from J, with 18 bases between. This CDR3 is built from 16 residues. The CDR3 region is CASTSDTPDGNQPQHF. Here the CDR3 DNA reads TGTGCCAGCACCTCGGACACCCCGGATGGCAATCAGCCCCAGCATTTT.

This clonotype was seen only a few times. The chain uses TRBV3-1 and TRBJ1-6; D might be TRBD1 (5 bases). The germline CDR1 and CDR2 sequences are LGHDT and YNNKEL (reference sequence). The germline V and J ends were trimmed by 1 base and 14 bases, with 15 bases remaining between them. CDR3 length equals 14 residues. The CDR3 DNA reads TGTGCCAGCAGCCAAGGTAGCCGGGGGGGGACCCTCCACTTT. Translating it yields CASSQGSRGGTLHF.

Only a few counts were recorded for this clonotype. This chain links TRBV9 with TRBJ2-5, with 13 bases matching TRBD2. The V and J ends lost 4 bases and 2 bases, in that order; junction bases with no gene match: 5. CDR1 and CDR2 (germline): SGDLS, YYNGEE. The CDR3 totals 16 residues. The DNA for the CDR3 is TGTGCCAGCAGCACCAGGACTAGCGGGGGACAAGAGACCCAGTACTTC. It is translated as CASSTRTSGGQETQYF.

This clonotype was seen only a few times. The chain links TRBV20-1 to TRBJ2-2, with 13 bases that match TRBD2. Trimming at V came to 6 bases and at J to 5 bases, leaving 3 bases not matched to a gene. Germline V CDR1 and CDR2: DFQATT, SNEGSKA (reference sequence). This CDR3 spans 14 amino acids. CDR3 DNA sequence: TGCAGTGCCACTAGCGGGGGGGTTACCGGGGAGCTGTTTTTT. This codes for CSATSGGVTGELFF.

The chain combines TRBV28 with TRBJ2-7; TRBD1 or TRBD2 may be the D gene (6 bases each). Trimming shortened V by 2 bases and J by 2 bases, and 10 bases separated the two germline ends. The V gene's germline CDR1 is MDHEN and CDR2 SYDVKM. The CDR3 consists of 14 residues. CDR3 in DNA: TGTGCCAGCAGTTTAGGGGGGCTCGCCTACGAGCAGTACGTC. The encoded protein is CASSLGGLAYEQYV.

This chain joins TRBV5-1 and TRBJ2-5; D could derive from TRBD1 or TRBD2 (5 bases each). The V gene's germline CDR1 is SGHRS and CDR2 YFSETQ. The CDR3 has 14 residues. Between the trimmed V and J ends, which lost 0 bases and 4 bases, there was a span of 10 bases. The CDR3 nucleotides read TGCGCCAGCAGCTTGGGGGGACCGGGAGAGACCCAGTACTTC. Its protein product is CASSLGGPGETQYF.

The rearrangement uses TRBV20-1 and TRBJ1-5; 10 nucleotides agree with TRBD1. This CDR3 comprises 13 residues. Per germline, CDR1 DFQATT and CDR2 SNEGSKA (reference sequence). Trimming took 6 bases from V and 9 from J; bases not matched to a gene: 8. CDR3 region: CSAPTGGFGPQHF. The CDR3 nucleotides are TGCAGTGCCCCGACAGGGGGCTTTGGGCCCCAGCATTTT.

This rearrangement joins TRBV4-1 to TRBJ2-1; unclear D gene. Trimming left V 1 base short and J 2 bases short, with 9 bases between. Germline V gives CDR1 MGHRA, CDR2 YSYEKL. The CDR3 has 15 residues. The DNA for the CDR3 is TGCGCCAGCAGCCAAGTCTTCGGAACCTACAATGAGCAGTTCTTC. Translation: CASSQVFGTYNEQFF.

This clonotype was observed many times. The genes are TRBV7-9 and TRBJ2-3, with 8 bases identical to TRBD1. V shed 2 bases and J 0 bases; nucleotides not matched to a gene: 4. This CDR3 contains 16 residues. Germline V lookup: CDR1 SEHNR, CDR2 FQNEAQ (reference sequence). CDR3 sequence reads: CASSLWTGTSTDTQYF. As DNA, the CDR3 is TGTGCCAGCAGCTTATGGACAGGGACTAGCACAGATACGCAGTATTTT.

This clonotype has just one count. Written as DNA, the CDR3 is TGTGCCAGTAGTATATCTCTAGCTGGGGGTTGGAATGAGCAGTTCTTC. Translated: CASSISLAGGWNEQFF. The gene calls are TRBV19 and TRBJ2-1, with D perhaps given as TRBD1 or TRBD2 (5 bases each). CDR3 length equals 16 residues. Trimming took 2 bases from V and 7 from J, leaving 18 bases between them. CDR1 LNHDA and CDR2 SQIVND come from the germline V gene (reference sequence).

This clonotype came up many times. The chain carries TRBV10-3 and TRBJ1-1; no definite D call. V lost 7 bases, J lost 1 base, and 10 bases lay in between. The V gene's germline CDR1 is ENHRY and CDR2 SYGVKD. The CDR3 length is 13 residues. CDR3 DNA: TGTGCCATCAAGATTGGACCGAACACTGAAGCTTTCTTT. Translation: CAIKIGPNTEAFF.

At least ten counts were recorded for this clonotype. The CDR3 coding sequence is TGTGCCAGCAGCCCTCGGACTAGCGGGGGAGCCACAGATACGCAGTATTTT. The encoded protein is CASSPRTSGGATDTQYF. The chain carries TRBV3-1 and TRBJ2-3; 13 nucleotides agree with TRBD2. Germline V gene lookup returns CDR1 LGHDT and CDR2 YNNKEL (reference sequence). V was clipped by 4 bases and J by 2 bases; unmatched bases: 6. The CDR3 spans 17 residues.

This clonotype was seen many times. The chain carries TRBV3-1 and TRBJ1-1; D call uncertain. V dropped 1 base and J dropped 10 bases, with 10 bases sitting between them. This CDR3 contains 12 residues. The germline V gene has CDR1 LGHDT and CDR2 YNNKEL (reference sequence). The CDR3 reads CASSQGAPGAFF. In nucleotides, the CDR3 is TGTGCCAGCAGCCAAGGGGCCCCGGGAGCTTTCTTT.

In its sample, this clonotype was seen many times. The V and J genes are TRBV3-1 and TRBJ1-5, with 8 bases that match TRBD1. CDR3 size: 15 residues. V shed 1 base and J 6 bases; nucleotides not matched to a gene: 5. Looked up from germline, CDR1 is LGHDT and CDR2 is YNNKEL (reference sequence). This chain's CDR3 is CASSQGAGGIQPQHF. CDR3 nucleotide sequence: TGTGCCAGCAGCCAAGGCGCAGGGGGCATTCAGCCCCAGCATTTT.